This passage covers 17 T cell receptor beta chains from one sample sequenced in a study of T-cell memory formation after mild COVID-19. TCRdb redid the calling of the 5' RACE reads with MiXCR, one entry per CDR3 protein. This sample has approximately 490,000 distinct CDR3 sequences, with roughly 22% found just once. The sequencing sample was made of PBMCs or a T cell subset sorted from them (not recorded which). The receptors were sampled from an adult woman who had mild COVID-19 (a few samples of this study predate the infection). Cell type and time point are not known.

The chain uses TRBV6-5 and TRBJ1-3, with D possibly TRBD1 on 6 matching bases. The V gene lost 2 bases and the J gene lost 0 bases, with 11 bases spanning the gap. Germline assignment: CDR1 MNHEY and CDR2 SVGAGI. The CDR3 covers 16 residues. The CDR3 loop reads CASSYGQGYSGNTIYF. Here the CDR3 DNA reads TGTGCCAGCAGTTACGGGCAGGGGTACTCTGGAAACACCATATATTTT.

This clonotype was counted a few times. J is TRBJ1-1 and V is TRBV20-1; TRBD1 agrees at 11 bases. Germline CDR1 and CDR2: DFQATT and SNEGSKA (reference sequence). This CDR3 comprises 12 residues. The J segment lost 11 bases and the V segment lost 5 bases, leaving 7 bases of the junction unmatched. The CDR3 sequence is CSAPGQGAKAFF. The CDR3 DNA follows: TGCAGTGCTCCCGGACAGGGGGCGAAGGCTTTCTTT.

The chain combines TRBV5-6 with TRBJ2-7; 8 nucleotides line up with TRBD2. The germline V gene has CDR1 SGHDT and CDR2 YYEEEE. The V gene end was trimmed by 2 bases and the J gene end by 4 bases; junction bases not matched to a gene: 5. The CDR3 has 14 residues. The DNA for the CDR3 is TGTGCCAGCAGCTTCGGGACTAGAGGTTACGAGCAGTACTTC. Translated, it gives CASSFGTRGYEQYF. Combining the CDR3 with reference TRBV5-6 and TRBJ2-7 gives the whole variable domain DAGVTQSPTHLIKTRGQQVTLRCSPKSGHDTVSWYQQALGQGPQFIFQYYEEEERQRGNFPDRFSGHQFPNYSSELNVNALLLGDSALYLCASSFGTRGYEQYFGPGTRLTVT.

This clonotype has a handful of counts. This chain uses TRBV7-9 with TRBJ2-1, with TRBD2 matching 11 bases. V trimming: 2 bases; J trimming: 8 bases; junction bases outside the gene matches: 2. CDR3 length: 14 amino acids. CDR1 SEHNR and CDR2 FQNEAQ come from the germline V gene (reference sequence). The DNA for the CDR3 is TGTGCCAGCAGCTTACTAGCGGGAGGCCATGAGCAGTTCTTC. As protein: CASSLLAGGHEQFF.

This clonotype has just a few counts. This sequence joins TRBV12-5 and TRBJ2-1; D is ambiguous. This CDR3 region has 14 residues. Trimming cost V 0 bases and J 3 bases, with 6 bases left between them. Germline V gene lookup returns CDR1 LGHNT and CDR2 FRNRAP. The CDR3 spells CASGLVGGYNEQFF. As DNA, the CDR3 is TGTGCTAGTGGTTTGGTAGGTGGCTACAATGAGCAGTTCTTC.

CDR3 in DNA: TGCGCCAGCAGCTTGCGGTCGGGACTAGCGGGCGGATCCTACGAGCAGTACTTC. It specifies CASSLRSGLAGGSYEQYF. V gene TRBV5-1 combines with J gene TRBJ2-7, with 12 positions matching TRBD2. The CDR3 is 18 residues long. Germline V gene lookup returns CDR1 SGHRS and CDR2 YFSETQ. V was pared by 1 base and J by 1 base, with 9 bases of the junction left unmatched.

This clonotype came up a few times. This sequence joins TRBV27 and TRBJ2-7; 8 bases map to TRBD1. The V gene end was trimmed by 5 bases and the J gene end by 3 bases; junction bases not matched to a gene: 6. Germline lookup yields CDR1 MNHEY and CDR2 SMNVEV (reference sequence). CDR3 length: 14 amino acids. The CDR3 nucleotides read TGTGCCAGCAGTGGGGGACAGGACCTCTACGAGCAGTACTTC. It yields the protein CASSGGQDLYEQYF.

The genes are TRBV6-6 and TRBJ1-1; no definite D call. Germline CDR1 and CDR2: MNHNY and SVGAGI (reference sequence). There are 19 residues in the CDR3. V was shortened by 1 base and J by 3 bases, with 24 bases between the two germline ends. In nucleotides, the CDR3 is TGTGCCAGCAGTTACTATAAGAAGGCAGTGCTTGAAAGGGACACTGAAGCTTTCTTT. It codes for CASSYYKKAVLERDTEAFF.

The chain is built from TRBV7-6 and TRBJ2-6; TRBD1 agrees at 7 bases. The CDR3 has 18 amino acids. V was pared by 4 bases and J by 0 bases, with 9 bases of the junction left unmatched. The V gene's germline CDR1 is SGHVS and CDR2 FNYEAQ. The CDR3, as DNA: TGTGCCAGCAGCTCCGGAACAGGGGCGATCTCTGGGGCCAACGTCCTGACTTTC. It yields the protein CASSSGTGAISGANVLTF.

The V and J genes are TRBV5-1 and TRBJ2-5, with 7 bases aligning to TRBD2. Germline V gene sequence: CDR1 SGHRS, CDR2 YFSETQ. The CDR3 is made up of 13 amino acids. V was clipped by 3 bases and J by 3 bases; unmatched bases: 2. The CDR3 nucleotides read TGCGCCAGCAGCTGGGGGGGTGAAGAGACCCAGTACTTC. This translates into CASSWGGEETQYF.

The CDR3 reads CASSYSGQGPYEQYF. Here the CDR3 DNA reads TGTGCCAGCAGTTACTCGGGCCAGGGACCCTACGAGCAGTACTTC. The chain uses TRBV6-5 and TRBJ2-7; tentatively, D is TRBD1 or TRBD2 (5 bases each). The CDR3 is made up of 15 amino acids. V was cut by 0 bases and J by 2 bases, with 11 bases left in between. Germline loops: CDR1 MNHEY, CDR2 SVGAGI.

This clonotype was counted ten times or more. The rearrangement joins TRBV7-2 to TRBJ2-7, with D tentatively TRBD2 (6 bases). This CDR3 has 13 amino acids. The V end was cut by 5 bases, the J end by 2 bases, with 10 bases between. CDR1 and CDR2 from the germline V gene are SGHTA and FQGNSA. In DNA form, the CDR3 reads TGTGCCAGCAGCAGTAGCGGAACCTACGAGCAGTACTTC. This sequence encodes CASSSSGTYEQYF.

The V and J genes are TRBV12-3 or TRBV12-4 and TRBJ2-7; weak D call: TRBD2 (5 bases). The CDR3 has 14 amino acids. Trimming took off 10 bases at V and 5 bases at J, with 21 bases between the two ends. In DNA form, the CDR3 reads TGTGCCACCAAGAGGGCCGGGCCTGGGGACGAGCAGTACTTC. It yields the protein CATKRAGPGDEQYF.

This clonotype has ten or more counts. CDR3 residues: CASSLVLAGPGELFF. CDR3 bases: TGTGCCAGCAGCTTAGTACTAGCGGGACCCGGGGAGCTGTTTTTT. V is TRBV7-8 and J is TRBJ2-2; 10 bases line up with TRBD2. After removal of 1 base from V and 6 bases from J, the junction contained 2 bases not matched to a gene. The CDR3 spans 15 residues. The germline V gene has CDR1 SGHVS and CDR2 FQNEAQ.

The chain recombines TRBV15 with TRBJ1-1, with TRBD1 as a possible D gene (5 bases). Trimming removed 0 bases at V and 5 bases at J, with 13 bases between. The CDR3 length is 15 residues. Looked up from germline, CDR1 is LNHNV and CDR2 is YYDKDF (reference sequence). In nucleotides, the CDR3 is TGTGCCACCAGCAGAGACAGGGAGTCGGGTACTGAAGCTTTCTTT. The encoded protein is CATSRDRESGTEAFF.

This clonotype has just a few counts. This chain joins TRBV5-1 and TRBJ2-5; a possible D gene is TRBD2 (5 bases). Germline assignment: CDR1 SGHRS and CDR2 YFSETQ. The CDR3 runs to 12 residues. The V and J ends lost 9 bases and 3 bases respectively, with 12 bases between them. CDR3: CATLASKETQYF. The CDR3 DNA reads TGCGCCACATTAGCGTCGAAAGAGACCCAGTACTTC.

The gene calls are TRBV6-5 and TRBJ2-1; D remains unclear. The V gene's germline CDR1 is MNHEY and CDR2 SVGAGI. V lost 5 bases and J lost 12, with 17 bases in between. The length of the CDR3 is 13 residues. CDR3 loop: CASSRETRSSQFF. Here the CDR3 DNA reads TGTGCCAGCAGTCGCGAAACACGATCCTCGCAGTTCTTC.